This TCR beta chain was captured in a study of blood T cell repertoires in COVID-19. Study context: The study drew acute and convalescent COVID-19 samples from the United States, Italy and Spain. In each case, the material was cDNA or gDNA derived from T cells, B-cell-depleted T cells, or PBMCs.

Per the study methods: The authors estimated nucleated cell counts from reference gene primer amplification. Method: immunoSEQ multiplex PCR; TCRdb's copy keeps in-frame clones and lacks some. V and J calls and clone size are given by that table; D and trimming were obtained from the DNA. The data show 70,000 or so clones, roughly 85% seen once. This CDR3 contains 16 residues. CDR1 SQVTM and CDR2 ANQGSEA come from the germline V gene. Between the trimmed V and J ends, which lost 4 bases and 8 bases, there was a span of 23 bases. The clonotype was recovered from a woman of 80 years or more with acute or convalescent COVID-19. The V gene is TRBV29-1, the J gene TRBJ1-4; no definite D call. The sequenced sample consisted of peripheral blood. CDR3 residues: CSVAGSILDPKEKLFF. In DNA, the CDR3 is TGCAGCGTTGCCGGGTCGATCCTTGACCCGAAAGAAAAACTGTTTTTT.